The entry below describes one T cell receptor beta chain. This record belongs to a study of a mutant IDH1 vaccine in newly diagnosed glioma. V shed 4 bases and J 10 bases; nucleotides not matched to a gene: 12. Germline lookup yields CDR1 SNHLY and CDR2 FYNNEI. CDR3 length equals 15 residues. Documented time point: baseline, week 1 (first vaccination visit). Treatment specified: pre-vaccination baseline after standard-of-care therapy. This table comes from immunoSEQ multiplex PCR, and its TCRdb copy is limited to in-frame clones, with some not included. The profile shows approximately 100,000 clones, roughly 90% of them singletons.

The receptor comes from a woman between 50 and 59 years old with glioma. This sample comprised PBMCs, obtained from a glioma patient treated with radiotherapy, temozolomide or both. The chain carries TRBV2 and TRBJ2-1, with TRBD2 matching over 8 bases. CDR3: CASSGRRTSPREQFF. Written as DNA, the CDR3 is TGTGCCAGCAGTGGACGGAGGACTAGCCCACGCGAGCAGTTCTTC.